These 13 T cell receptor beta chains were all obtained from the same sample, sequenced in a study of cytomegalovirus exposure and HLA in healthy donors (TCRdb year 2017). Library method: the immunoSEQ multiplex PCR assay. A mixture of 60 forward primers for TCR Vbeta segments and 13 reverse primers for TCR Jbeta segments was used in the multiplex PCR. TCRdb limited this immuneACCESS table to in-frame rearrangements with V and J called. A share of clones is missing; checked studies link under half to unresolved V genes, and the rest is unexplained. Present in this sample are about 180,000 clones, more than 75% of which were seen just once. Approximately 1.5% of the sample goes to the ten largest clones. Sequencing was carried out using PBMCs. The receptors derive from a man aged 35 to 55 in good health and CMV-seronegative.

This CDR3 reads CASSPTSGAPYEQYF. In DNA, the CDR3 is TGTGCCAGCAGCCCCACTAGCGGGGCCCCTTACGAGCAGTACTTC. This chain connects TRBV11-2 to TRBJ2-7; TRBD2 agrees at 10 bases. Germline V CDR1 and CDR2: SGHAT, FQNNGV. The CDR3 sequence is 15 residues long. V was clipped by 5 bases and J by 4 bases; unmatched bases: 8.

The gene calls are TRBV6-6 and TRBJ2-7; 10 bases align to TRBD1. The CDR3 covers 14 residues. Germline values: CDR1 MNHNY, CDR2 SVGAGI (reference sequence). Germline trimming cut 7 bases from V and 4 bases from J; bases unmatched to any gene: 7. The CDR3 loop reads CASIYGTGAYEQYF. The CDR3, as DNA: TGTGCCAGCATCTACGGGACAGGGGCTTACGAGCAGTACTTC.

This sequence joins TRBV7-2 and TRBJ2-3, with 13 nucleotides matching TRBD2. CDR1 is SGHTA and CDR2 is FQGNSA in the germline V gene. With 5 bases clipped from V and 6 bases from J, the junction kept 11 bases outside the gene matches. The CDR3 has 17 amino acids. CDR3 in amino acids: CASSPGLAGDGPDTQYF. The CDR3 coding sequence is TGTGCCAGCAGCCCTGGACTAGCGGGAGACGGGCCCGATACGCAGTATTTT.

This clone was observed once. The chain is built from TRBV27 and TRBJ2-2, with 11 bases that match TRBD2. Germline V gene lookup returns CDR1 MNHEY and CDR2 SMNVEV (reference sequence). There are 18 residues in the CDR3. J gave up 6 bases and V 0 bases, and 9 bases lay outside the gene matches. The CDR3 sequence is CASSLSGLAGVNSGELFF. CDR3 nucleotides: TGTGCCAGCAGTTTATCAGGACTAGCGGGTGTCAACTCCGGGGAGCTGTTTTTT.

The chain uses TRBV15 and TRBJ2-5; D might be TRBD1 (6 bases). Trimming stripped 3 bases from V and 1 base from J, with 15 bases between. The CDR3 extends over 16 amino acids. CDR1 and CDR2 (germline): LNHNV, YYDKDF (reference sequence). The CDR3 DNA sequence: TGTGCCACCAGCAGGGTCATGGACAGTTCCCAAGAGACCCAGTACTTC. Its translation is CATSRVMDSSQETQYF.

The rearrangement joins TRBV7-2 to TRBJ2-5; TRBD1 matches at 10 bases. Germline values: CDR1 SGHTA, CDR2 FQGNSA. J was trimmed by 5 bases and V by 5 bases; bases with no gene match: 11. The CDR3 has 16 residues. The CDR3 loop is CASSPVMTGGGETQYF. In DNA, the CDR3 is TGTGCCAGCAGCCCGGTGATGACAGGGGGCGGCGAGACCCAGTACTTC.

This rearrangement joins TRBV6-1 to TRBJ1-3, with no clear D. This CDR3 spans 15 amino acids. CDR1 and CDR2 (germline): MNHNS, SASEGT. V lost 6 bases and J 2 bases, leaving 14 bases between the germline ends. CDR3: CASRDPRSPGNTIYF. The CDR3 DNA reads TGTGCCAGCAGGGATCCCAGGTCCCCTGGAAACACCATATATTTT.

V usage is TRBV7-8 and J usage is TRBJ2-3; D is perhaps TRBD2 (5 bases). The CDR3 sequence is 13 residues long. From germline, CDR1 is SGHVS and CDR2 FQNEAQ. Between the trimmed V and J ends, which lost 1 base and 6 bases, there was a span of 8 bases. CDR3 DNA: TGTGCCAGCAGCTTAGATAGCGCCGATACGCAGTATTTT. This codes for CASSLDSADTQYF. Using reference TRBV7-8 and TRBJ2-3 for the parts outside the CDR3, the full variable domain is GAGVSQSPRYKVAKRGQDVALRCDPISGHVSLFWYQQALGQGPEFLTYFQNEAQLDKSGLPSDRFFAERPEGSVSTLKIQRTQQEDSAVYLCASSLDSADTQYFGPGTRLTVL.

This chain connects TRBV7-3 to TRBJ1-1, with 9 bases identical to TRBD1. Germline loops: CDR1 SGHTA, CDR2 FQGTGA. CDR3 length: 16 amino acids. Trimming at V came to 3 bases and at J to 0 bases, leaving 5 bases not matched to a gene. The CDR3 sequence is CASSLAGTGMNTEAFF. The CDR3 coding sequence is TGTGCCAGCAGCTTGGCCGGGACAGGGATGAACACTGAAGCTTTCTTT.

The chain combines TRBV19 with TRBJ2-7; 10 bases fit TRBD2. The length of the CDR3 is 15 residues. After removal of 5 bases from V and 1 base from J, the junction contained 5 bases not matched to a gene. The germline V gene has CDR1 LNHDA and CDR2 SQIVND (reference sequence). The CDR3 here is CASSSLAGHSYEQYF. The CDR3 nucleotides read TGTGCCAGTAGTTCACTAGCGGGGCATTCCTACGAGCAGTACTTC.

The DNA for the CDR3 is TGTGCCAGCAGCCCCTCGTTAGTTGTTGATGAAAAACTGTTTTTT. Translated, it gives CASSPSLVVDEKLFF. This chain uses TRBV9 with TRBJ1-4; D remains ambiguous. CDR1 is SGDLS, CDR2 YYNGEE, per germline. V dropped 4 bases and J dropped 6 bases, with 16 bases sitting between them. CDR3 size: 15 residues.

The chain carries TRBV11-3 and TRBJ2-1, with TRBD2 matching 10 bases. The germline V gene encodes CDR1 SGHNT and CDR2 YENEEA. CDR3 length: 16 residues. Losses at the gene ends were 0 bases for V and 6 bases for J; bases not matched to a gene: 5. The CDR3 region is CASSLDGTSVSNEQFF. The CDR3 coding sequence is TGTGCCAGCAGCTTAGATGGGACTAGCGTATCCAATGAGCAGTTCTTC.

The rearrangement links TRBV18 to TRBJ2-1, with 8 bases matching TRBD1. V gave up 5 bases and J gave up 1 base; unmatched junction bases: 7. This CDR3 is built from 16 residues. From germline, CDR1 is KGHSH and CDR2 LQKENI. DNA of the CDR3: TGTGCCAGCTCAGTAGGACAGGGATTATCCTACAATGAGCAGTTCTTC. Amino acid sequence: CASSVGQGLSYNEQFF.